A single TCR beta chain is shown here with its context. The data were produced by immunoSEQ multiplex PCR, yet TCRdb's version contains in-frame clones alone and is incomplete. The table lists under 300,000 clones, approximately 90% of them singletons. The data stem from a study of blood T cell repertoires in COVID-19. Overall study context: Two negative PCRs, clearance, or symptom resolution were required of recovered Cohort 3 donors. COVID-19 samples, acute and convalescent, were from the United States, Italy and Spain.

Participants came from 20 to 25 US areas, aged roughly 18 to 89 years. Participant-reported clinical history was the basis for cohort assignment. The CDR3 loop spans 16 amino acids. Germline V gives CDR1 MNHEY, CDR2 SVGAGI. The V end lost 2 bases, the J end lost 6 bases, and 19 bases lay between the germline ends. The sample was PBMCs or T cells enriched from blood (not recorded which). This rearrangement joins TRBV6-5 to TRBJ1-1; D unclear. The clonotype comes from a woman in her fifties or sixties in a cohort exposed to, infected with or recovered from COVID-19 (not recorded which). CDR3 bases: TGTGCCAGCAGTTACCCCCGAAGCCTACAGAATTCTGAAGCTTTCTTT. Amino acids: CASSYPRSLQNSEAFF.